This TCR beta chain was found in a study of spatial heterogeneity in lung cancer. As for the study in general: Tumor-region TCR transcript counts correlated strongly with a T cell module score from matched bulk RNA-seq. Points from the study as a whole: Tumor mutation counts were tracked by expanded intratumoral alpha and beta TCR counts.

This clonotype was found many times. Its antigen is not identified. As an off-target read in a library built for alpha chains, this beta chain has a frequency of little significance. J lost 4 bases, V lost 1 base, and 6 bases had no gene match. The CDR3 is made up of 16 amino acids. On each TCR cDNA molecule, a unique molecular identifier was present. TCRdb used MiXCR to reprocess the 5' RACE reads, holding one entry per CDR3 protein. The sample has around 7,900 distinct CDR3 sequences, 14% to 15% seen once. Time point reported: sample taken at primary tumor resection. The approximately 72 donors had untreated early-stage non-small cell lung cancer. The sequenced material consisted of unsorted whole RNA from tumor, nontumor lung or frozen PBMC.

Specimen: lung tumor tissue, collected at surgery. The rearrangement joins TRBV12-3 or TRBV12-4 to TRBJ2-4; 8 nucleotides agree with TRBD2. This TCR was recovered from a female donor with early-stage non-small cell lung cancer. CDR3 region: CASSLDGVAGKNIQYF. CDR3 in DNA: TGTGCCAGCAGTTTAGACGGTGTAGCGGGGAAAAACATTCAGTACTTC.